The sample holds many counts of the clone carrying this T cell receptor beta chain. One entry per CDR3 protein, called by TCRdb with MiXCR from the 5' RACE reads. The table lists 50,000 to 80,000 distinct CDR3 sequences, roughly 9% of them singletons. The sample belongs to a study of early T cells in non-severe SARS-CoV-2 infection. Study as a whole: Whole-blood bulk RNA, unsorted, was sequenced, and chains were unpaired.

This material consisted of whole blood, taken at baseline. The clonotype originates from an adult who was a healthcare worker with PCR-confirmed SARS-CoV-2 infection or an uninfected control (not recorded which).

This chain's CDR3 is CASSLGPKQETQYF. The CDR3 DNA reads TGTGCCAGCAGTCTCGGACCGAAGCAAGAGACCCAGTACTTC. The J gene is TRBJ2-5, the V gene TRBV6-6; D is uncertain. The CDR3 extends over 14 amino acids. Trimming left V 5 bases short and J 2 bases short, with 12 bases between. Germline V gene lookup returns CDR1 MNHNY and CDR2 SVGAGI (reference sequence).